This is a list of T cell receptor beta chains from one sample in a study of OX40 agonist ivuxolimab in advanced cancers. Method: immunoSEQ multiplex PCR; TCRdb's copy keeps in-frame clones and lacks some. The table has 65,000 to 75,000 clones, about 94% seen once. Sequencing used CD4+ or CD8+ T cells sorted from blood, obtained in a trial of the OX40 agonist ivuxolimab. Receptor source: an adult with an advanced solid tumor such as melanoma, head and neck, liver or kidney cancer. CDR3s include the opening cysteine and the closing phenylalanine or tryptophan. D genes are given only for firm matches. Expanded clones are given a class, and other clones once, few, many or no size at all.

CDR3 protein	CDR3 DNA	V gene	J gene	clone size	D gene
CASSETGRGETQYF	TGCGCCAGCAGTGAGACAGGGAGAGGTGAGACCCAGTACTTC	TRBV10-2	TRBJ2-5	once	.
CASSTLLGGVQYF	TGTGCCAGCAGTACCCTATTGGGGGGTGTCCAGTACTTC	TRBV6-5	TRBJ2-7	once	.
CASSTGTGNQPQHF	TGTGCCAGCAGTACCGGGACAGGGAATCAGCCCCAGCATTTT	TRBV6-4	TRBJ1-5	once	TRBD1
CASSHLQSSGANVLTF	TGTGCCAGCAGCCACCTACAGAGCTCTGGGGCCAACGTCCTGACTTTC	TRBV7-9	TRBJ2-6	.	.
CASSLVWTSREKLFF	TGTGCCAGCAGCCTTGTTTGGACCTCCAGGGAAAAACTGTTTTTT	TRBV7-2	TRBJ1-4	.	.
CASSSRQHKGTRDTQYF	TGTGCCAGCAGTTCCAGACAGCATAAGGGTACCCGAGATACGCAGTATTTT	TRBV5-4	TRBJ2-3	.	.
CASSLDSGPKNIQYF	TGTGCCAGCAGCTTAGATTCGGGGCCAAAAAACATTCAGTACTTC	TRBV7-8	TRBJ2-4	.	.
CASSRTPNTEAFF	TGTGCCAGCAGCCGGACCCCGAACACTGAAGCTTTCTTT	TRBV25-1	TRBJ1-1	.	.
CASSMGPVQETQYF	TGTGCCAGTAGTATGGGACCGGTTCAAGAGACCCAGTACTTC	TRBV19	TRBJ2-5	.	.
CASSAVPSTDTQYF	TGTGCCAGCAGTGCGGTTCCTAGCACAGATACGCAGTATTTT	TRBV2	TRBJ2-3	.	.
CASSVGVTATNEKLFF	TGTGCCAGCAGCGTAGGGGTTACTGCAACTAATGAAAAACTGTTTTTT	TRBV9	TRBJ1-4	.	.
CASSLGFLAGVNEQFF	TGCGCCAGCAGCTTGGGGTTTCTAGCGGGAGTCAATGAGCAGTTCTTC	TRBV5-1	TRBJ2-1	.	TRBD2
CSVELRSTDTQYF	TGCAGCGTTGAATTACGAAGCACAGATACGCAGTATTTT	TRBV29-1	TRBJ2-3	.	.
CASSRPPGLAGHTDTQYF	TGTGCCAGCAGTCGACCGCCCGGACTAGCGGGGCACACAGATACGCAGTATTTT	TRBV27	TRBJ2-3	.	TRBD2
CAWSVFGDTADTQYF	TGTGCCTGGAGTGTATTCGGGGACACGGCAGATACGCAGTATTTT	TRBV30	TRBJ2-3	.	.
CAIARGALSGYTF	TGTGCCATCGCCAGGGGGGCGTTGAGTGGCTACACCTTC	TRBV10-3	TRBJ1-2	.	TRBD1
CASSPIPGTNTGELFF	TGTGCCAGCAGCCCAATTCCGGGAACCAACACCGGGGAGCTGTTTTTT	TRBV5-4	TRBJ2-2	.	.
CASSSSGTETAQYF	TGTGCCAGCAGCTCGTCCGGGACAGAGACGGCCCAGTACTTC	TRBV11-2	TRBJ2-5	.	TRBD1
CASSEDDRGTGYTF	TGCGCCAGCAGTGAAGACGACAGGGGGACTGGCTACACCTTC	TRBV10-2	TRBJ1-2	.	TRBD1
CASSTGTGNLNEQFF	TGTGCCAGCAGCACCGGGACAGGGAACTTGAATGAGCAGTTCTTC	TRBV7-2	TRBJ2-1	.	TRBD1
CASATRAYEQYF	TGTGCCAGTGCGACCAGGGCCTACGAGCAGTACTTC	TRBV11-2	TRBJ2-7	.	.
CASSANWDSGYTF	TGTGCCAGCAGTGCCAACTGGGATTCTGGCTACACCTTC	TRBV2	TRBJ1-2	.	.
CASSFLDSRSYNEQFF	TGTGCCAGCAGCTTTTTGGACAGCCGCTCCTACAATGAGCAGTTCTTC	TRBV5-6	TRBJ2-1	.	.
CASSRLGGTSGKEQYF	TGTGCCAGTAGTCGCCTCGGGGGGACTAGCGGTAAGGAGCAGTACTTC	TRBV19	TRBJ2-7	few	TRBD2
CATSREVGGLGYTF	TGTGCCACCAGCAGAGAGGTGGGGGGGCTGGGCTACACCTTC	TRBV15	TRBJ1-2	.	.
CASSPRTQENTEAFF	TGTGCCAGCTCACCACGGACCCAGGAGAACACTGAAGCTTTCTTT	TRBV18	TRBJ1-1	.	.
CASTPTWDSYEQYF	TGTGCCAGTACACCGACTTGGGACTCCTACGAGCAGTACTTC	TRBV19	TRBJ2-7	.	.
CASSPQGAGEQYF	TGTGCCAGTAGTCCTCAGGGGGCTGGAGAGCAGTACTTC	TRBV19	TRBJ2-7	.	TRBD1
CASSFGSFSSGNTIYF	TGTGCCAGTAGTTTCGGGAGCTTCAGCTCTGGAAACACCATATATTTT	TRBV19	TRBJ1-3	.	.
CASSQDATSGREKQFF	TGTGCCAGCAGCCAAGATGCCACTAGCGGGAGGGAGAAGCAGTTCTTC	TRBV4-2	TRBJ2-1	.	TRBD2
CASSYGKGRTDTQYF	TGTGCCAGCAGTTACGGGAAGGGGAGAACAGATACGCAGTATTTT	TRBV6-5	TRBJ2-3	.	.
CAWSVGHVNTEAFF	TGTGCCTGGAGTGTGGGACACGTGAACACTGAAGCTTTCTTT	TRBV30	TRBJ1-1	few	.